This entry lists 12 T cell receptor beta chains sequenced from one sample in a study of long-term antiretroviral therapy in people with HIV. Survey-level immunoSEQ v3.0 assays were run. This table comes from immunoSEQ multiplex PCR, and its TCRdb copy is limited to in-frame clones, with some not included. The sample includes 40,000 to 50,000 clones, about 95% of them seen just once. Specimen: unsorted PBMCs, collected 9 to 9.5 years after starting antiretroviral therapy. Every receptor here comes from a man in his thirties or forties with HIV.

V is TRBV9 and J is TRBJ2-2, with D hard to call. Germline-derived CDR1 and CDR2 are SGDLS and YYNGEE. The V end was cut by 0 bases, the J end by 5 bases, with 11 bases between. This CDR3 comprises 15 residues. The CDR3 loop reads CASSVEARRTGELFF. For the CDR3, the DNA is TGTGCCAGCAGCGTAGAGGCTAGAAGGACCGGGGAGCTGTTTTTT. The entire variable domain, with the rest obtained from reference TRBV9 and TRBJ2-2, is as follows: DSGVTQTPKHLITATGQRVTLRCSPRSGDLSVYWYQQSLDQGLQFLIQYYNGEERAKGNILERFSAQQFPDLHSELNLSSLELGDSALYFCASSVEARRTGELFFGEGSRLTVL.

J is TRBJ2-1 and V is TRBV6-1; D uncertain. V lost 5 bases, J lost 3 bases, and 14 bases lay in between. Germline-derived CDR1 and CDR2 are MNHNS and SASEGT. The CDR3 has 15 amino acids. The CDR3 loop is CASSSELGNYNEQFF. The CDR3 DNA sequence: TGTGCCAGCAGTTCTGAACTGGGAAACTACAATGAGCAGTTCTTC.

This chain joins TRBV4-1 and TRBJ2-2; 9 bases match TRBD1. The V segment lost 3 bases and the J segment 4 bases; nucleotides outside the gene matches: 6. Germline-derived CDR1 and CDR2 are MGHRA and YSYEKL. This CDR3 contains 16 residues. In nucleotides, the CDR3 is TGCGCCAGCAGCCACATTTTGACAGGGGGCACCGGGGAGCTGTTTTTT. It specifies CASSHILTGGTGELFF.

This clone was observed a single time. The J gene is TRBJ2-3, the V gene TRBV5-1, with D unresolved. V lost 6 bases and J 2 bases, leaving 16 bases between the germline ends. The germline V gene encodes CDR1 SGHRS and CDR2 YFSETQ. The CDR3 length is 15 residues. In nucleotides, the CDR3 is TGCGCCAGCAACCCGAGTGGGTCAAACACAGATACGCAGTATTTT. This sequence encodes CASNPSGSNTDTQYF.

V usage is TRBV9 and J usage is TRBJ2-5; 12 nucleotides align to TRBD2. The CDR3 runs to 17 residues. V shed 1 base and J 2 bases; nucleotides not matched to a gene: 6. Germline CDR1 reads SGDLS; CDR2 reads YYNGEE. The CDR3 here is CASSVSWGTSGQETQYF. DNA for the CDR3: TGTGCCAGCAGCGTATCCTGGGGGACTAGCGGGCAAGAGACCCAGTACTTC. Drawing the rest from reference TRBV9 and TRBJ2-5, the complete variable domain is DSGVTQTPKHLITATGQRVTLRCSPRSGDLSVYWYQQSLDQGLQFLIQYYNGEERAKGNILERFSAQQFPDLHSELNLSSLELGDSALYFCASSVSWGTSGQETQYFGPGTRLLVL.

V and J are TRBV7-9 and TRBJ2-5; no reliable D call. CDR1 is SEHNR, CDR2 FQNEAQ, per germline (reference sequence). Between the trimmed V and J ends, which lost 5 bases and 4 bases, there was a span of 11 bases. The length of the CDR3 is 13 residues. Here the CDR3 DNA reads TGTGCCAGCAGCCCCCCGCGGTCAGAGACCCAGTACTTC. Protein product: CASSPPRSETQYF.

The chain couples TRBV5-6 to TRBJ2-4, with 7 positions matching TRBD2. V lost 0 bases to trimming and J lost 14 bases; unmatched junction nucleotides: 5. Germline CDR1 SGHDT, CDR2 YYEEEE. The CDR3 consists of 12 residues. DNA of the CDR3: TGTGCCAGCAGCTTGGAGGGGACTAAGGAGTACTTC. It yields the protein CASSLEGTKEYF.

As regards this clone: At one end the junction does not follow the germline gene, possibly because of a read error. This chain connects TRBV7-7 to TRBJ2-5, with 12 bases fitting TRBD2. The CDR3 length is 16 residues. CDR1 and CDR2 (germline): SSHAT, FNYEAQ (reference sequence). CDR3 protein: CASSLGLAGLQETQYF. CDR3 in DNA: TGTGCTAGCAGCTTAGGACTAGCGGGGCTCCAAGAGACCCAGTACTTC. Complete variable domain (other parts from reference TRBV7-7 and TRBJ2-5): GAGVSQSPRYKVTKRGQDVTLRCDPISSHATLYWYQQALGQGPEFLTYFNYEAQPDKSGLPSDRFSAERPEGSISTLTIQRTEQRDSAMYRCASSLGLAGLQETQYFGPGTRLLVL.

V usage is TRBV7-9 and J usage is TRBJ1-1; the D is unclear. Trimming left V 3 bases short and J 1 base short, with 9 bases between. Looked up from germline, CDR1 is SEHNR and CDR2 is FQNEAQ (reference sequence). The CDR3 is 14 residues long. The CDR3 DNA reads as TGTGCCAGCAGCTTCCAGGCGCCGAACACTGAAGCTTTCTTT. Protein sequence: CASSFQAPNTEAFF. Complete variable domain (other parts from reference TRBV7-9 and TRBJ1-1): DTGVSQNPRHKITKRGQNVTFRCDPISEHNRLYWYRQTLGQGPEFLTYFQNEAQLEKSRLLSDRFSAERPKGSFSTLEIQRTEQGDSAMYLCASSFQAPNTEAFFGQGTRLTVV.

The chain employs TRBV25-1 and TRBJ2-5; D uncertain. CDR3 size: 16 residues. The ends were cut back, 0 bases at V and 1 base at J, with 12 bases in the middle. From germline, CDR1 is MGHDK and CDR2 SYGVNS. CDR3 coding DNA: TGTGCCAGCAGTGAATATGGCCGATCGGTCCAAGAGACCCAGTACTTC. This codes for CASSEYGRSVQETQYF.

The rearrangement links TRBV27 to TRBJ1-4; perhaps TRBD1 as D (6 bases). This CDR3 has 15 amino acids. Germline-derived CDR1 and CDR2 are MNHEY and SMNVEV (reference sequence). V was clipped by 5 bases and J by 7 bases, with 17 bases between them. CDR3 in amino acids: CASSRTGSGGEKLFF. The CDR3 DNA sequence: TGTGCCAGCAGTCGAACAGGGAGCGGTGGTGAAAAACTGTTTTTT.

This chain joins TRBV29-1 and TRBJ2-3; D possibly uses TRBD1 or TRBD2 (6 bases each). Per the germline V gene, CDR1 is SQVTM and CDR2 is ANQGSEA. The V gene lost 6 bases and the J gene lost 5 bases, with 21 bases spanning the gap. The CDR3 contains 15 residues. CDR3 nucleotides: TGCAGCGTCCCCCCCGTAGGGGGGCTTGAAGATACGCAGTATTTT. Translated, it gives CSVPPVGGLEDTQYF.